This TCR beta chain derives from a study of OX40 agonist ivuxolimab in advanced cancers. TCRdb's copy holds only in-frame clones and misses some; the assay was immunoSEQ multiplex PCR. The profile shows approximately 54,000 clones, approximately 90% of them singletons. Germline lookup yields CDR1 MNHNY and CDR2 SVGAGI (reference sequence). After removal of 5 bases from V and 5 bases from J, the junction contained 12 bases not matched to a gene. The CDR3 consists of 16 residues. V usage is TRBV6-6 and J usage is TRBJ2-3; 8 nucleotides agree with TRBD2. The TCR comes from an adult with an advanced solid tumor such as melanoma, head and neck, liver or kidney cancer. Sequenced material: CD4+ or CD8+ T cells sorted from blood, taken in a trial of the OX40 agonist ivuxolimab. This CDR3 is CASSGMGTRGRDTQYF. CDR3 bases: TGTGCCAGCAGTGGTATGGGGACTAGGGGTCGAGATACGCAGTATTTT.